One and the same sample provided the 28 T cell receptor beta chains below, sequenced in a study of T cells in Graves' hyperthyroidism and ophthalmopathy. From RNA transcripts, TCR beta CDR3 regions were amplified. Carried out on the TCR CDR3, a first-round RT-PCR used the HTBI primer set. TCRdb reanalysed the multiplex PCR reads using MiXCR and keeps one entry per CDR3 protein. The sample records approximately 300,000 distinct CDR3 sequences, roughly a fifth being singletons. Sample: blood. The receptors were gathered from a man in his fifties or sixties with Graves' ophthalmopathy.

Only a few counts were recorded for this clonotype. The CDR3 sequence is CASSQDPRGTEAFF. The CDR3 DNA sequence: TGCGCCAGCAGCCAAGATCCGAGGGGCACTGAAGCTTTCTTT. This rearrangement joins TRBV4-1 to TRBJ1-1, with TRBD1 as a possible D gene (5 bases). V was clipped by 0 bases and J by 4 bases, with 9 bases between them. This CDR3 is 14 amino acids long. Germline V gene sequence: CDR1 MGHRA, CDR2 YSYEKL.

The genes are TRBV3-1 and TRBJ1-2; maybe TRBD1 (6 bases). Trimming left V 4 bases short and J 3 bases short, with 15 bases between. CDR1 is LGHDT and CDR2 is YNNKEL in the germline V gene (reference sequence). The CDR3 totals 15 residues. The CDR3 nucleotides are TGTGCCAGCAGCCCGGACGGGACACCACACTATGGCTACACCTTC. Translating gives CASSPDGTPHYGYTF.

This clonotype was observed a few times. The V and J genes are TRBV20-1 and TRBJ2-3; TRBD2 matches 9 bases. CDR1 DFQATT and CDR2 SNEGSKA come from the germline V gene (reference sequence). The trim removed 8 bases at V and 2 bases at J, leaving 38 bases unmatched. This CDR3 region has 24 residues. CDR3 amino acids: CSLKKIQGDPTSGQEGRTTDTQYF. The CDR3 nucleotides are TGCAGTCTAAAGAAAATTCAGGGGGACCCGACTAGCGGACAGGAGGGAAGGACCACAGATACGCAGTATTTT.

The V gene is TRBV29-1, the J gene TRBJ1-2, with D perhaps TRBD1 (5 bases). This CDR3 spans 14 amino acids. Trimming took 2 bases from V and 5 from J, leaving 15 bases between them. Germline values: CDR1 SQVTM, CDR2 ANQGSEA. CDR3 protein: CSVENPGSPYGYTF. In nucleotides, the CDR3 is TGCAGCGTTGAAAATCCAGGGTCCCCTTATGGCTACACCTTC. The variable domain in full, with the rest retrieved from reference TRBV29-1 and TRBJ1-2, is SAVISQKPSRDICQRGTSLTIQCQVDSQVTMMFWYRQQPGQSLTLIATANQGSEATYESGFVIDKFPISRPNLTFSTLTVSNMSPEDSSIYLCSVENPGSPYGYTFGSGTRLTVV.

This clonotype was counted a few times. The J gene is TRBJ2-7, the V gene TRBV7-9, with TRBD2 matching 9 bases. The V gene's germline CDR1 is SEHNR and CDR2 FQNEAQ (reference sequence). J was trimmed by 2 bases and V by 5 bases; bases with no gene match: 10. CDR3 length: 16 amino acids. In nucleotides, the CDR3 is TGTGCCAGCAGCCCGGTTAGCGGGAGCTATCCCTACGAGCAGTACTTC. This encodes CASSPVSGSYPYEQYF.

Comment on this clonotype: The conserved closing phenylalanine or tryptophan is absent in this CDR3, likely reflecting a read error. The CDR3 sequence is CASSLGDSYGYTL. CDR3 sequence (DNA): TGTGCCAGCAGTTTAGGGGACAGCTATGGCTACACCCTC. The genes are TRBV28 and TRBJ1-2; 7 nucleotides line up with TRBD1. J was trimmed by 4 bases and V by 2 bases; bases with no gene match: 1. CDR3 length: 13 residues. CDR1 is MDHEN, CDR2 SYDVKM, per germline.

The CDR3 spells CSARDPNYGYTF. The CDR3 coding sequence is TGCAGTGCTAGAGACCCGAACTATGGCTACACCTTC. V is TRBV20-1 and J is TRBJ1-2; D remains unclear. Looked up from germline, CDR1 is DFQATT and CDR2 is SNEGSKA (reference sequence). The length of the CDR3 is 12 residues. Trimming shortened V by 0 bases and J by 2 bases, and 4 bases separated the two germline ends.

CDR3 region: CSAHSGLAGGTQETQYF. CDR3 coding DNA: TGCAGTGCTCATTCGGGACTAGCGGGTGGGACGCAAGAGACCCAGTACTTC. The chain has TRBV20-1 and TRBJ2-5; 12 nucleotides align to TRBD2. The V gene end was trimmed by 5 bases and the J gene end by 2 bases; junction bases not matched to a gene: 12. This CDR3 contains 17 residues. In germline, CDR1 is DFQATT, CDR2 SNEGSKA (reference sequence).

V and J are TRBV10-3 and TRBJ1-4, with D perhaps TRBD1 (5 bases). The CDR3 length is 13 residues. The germline V and J ends were trimmed by 8 bases and 8 bases, with 15 bases remaining between them. From germline, CDR1 is ENHRY and CDR2 SYGVKD. CDR3 region: CAISPREGEKLFF. In DNA form, the CDR3 reads TGTGCCATCTCTCCCAGAGAGGGGGAAAAACTGTTTTTT.

The gene calls are TRBV13 and TRBJ1-5; D is undetermined. The germline CDR1 and CDR2 sequences are PRHDT and FYEKMQ (reference sequence). V was clipped by 0 bases and J by 3 bases, with 9 bases between them. The CDR3 spans 15 residues. This chain's CDR3 is CASSLGGWDNQPQHF. In nucleotides, the CDR3 is TGTGCCAGCAGCTTAGGAGGGTGGGACAATCAGCCCCAGCATTTT.

The chain has TRBV13 and TRBJ2-1; no clear D gene. V was trimmed by 7 bases and J by 6 bases, leaving 19 bases between them. CDR1 PRHDT and CDR2 FYEKMQ come from the germline V gene (reference sequence). This CDR3 has 15 residues. The CDR3 loop reads CASTYGAPGGNEQFF. The DNA of the CDR3 is TGTGCCAGCACCTACGGAGCCCCGGGTGGCAATGAGCAGTTCTTC. The full variable domain, its missing parts supplied by reference TRBV13 and TRBJ2-1, is AAGVIQSPRHLIKEKRETATLKCYPIPRHDTVYWYQQGPGQDPQFLISFYEKMQSDKGSIPDRFSAQQFSDYHSELNMSSLELGDSALYFCASTYGAPGGNEQFFGPGTRLTVL.

This clonotype was found many times. The V call is TRBV7-2, the J call TRBJ2-5; perhaps D is TRBD1 or TRBD2 (6 bases each). Germline V gene data show CDR1 as SGHTA and CDR2 as FQGNSA. The CDR3 has 16 amino acids. V was shortened by 5 bases and J by 5 bases, with 21 bases between the two germline ends. Here the CDR3 DNA reads TGTGCCAGCAGCGTCAGACAGGCGAGAGGGAGGGAGACCCAGTACTTC. Translated, it gives CASSVRQARGRETQYF.

Notes on this clonotype: One end of the junction is discordant with germline, which a read error may explain. The chain couples TRBV11-2 to TRBJ2-4; TRBD1 aligns across 9 bases. CDR1 SGHAT and CDR2 FQNNGV come from the germline V gene. This CDR3 comprises 17 residues. The CDR3 nucleotides are TGTGCCAGCAGCCCTGGGACAGGGTTTTTAGCCAAAAACATTCAGTGCTTC. It is translated as CASSPGTGFLAKNIQCF.

There are many counts of this clonotype. This chain connects TRBV11-2 to TRBJ1-5; possible D gene TRBD1, 5 bases. The CDR3 is 16 amino acids. V was clipped by 4 bases and J by 2 bases, with 15 bases between them. Germline CDR1 is SGHAT and CDR2 is FQNNGV. The chain's CDR3 is CASSSQGVGGNQPQHF. CDR3 sequence (DNA): TGTGCCAGCAGCTCGCAGGGCGTCGGTGGCAATCAGCCCCAGCATTTT.

This clonotype has ten or more counts. The chain links TRBV29-1 to TRBJ1-1, with no clear D. The CDR3 sequence is 15 residues long. V lost 1 base to trimming and J lost 2 bases, with 14 bases between them. Looked up from germline, CDR1 is SQVTM and CDR2 is ANQGSEA. CDR3 nucleotide sequence: TGCAGCGTTGAAGTTCGGCGAGACACAAACACTGAAGCTTTCTTT. Residues: CSVEVRRDTNTEAFF.

The chain employs TRBV7-9 and TRBJ1-2; TRBD1 matches 7 bases. The CDR3 runs to 14 residues. Losses at the gene ends were 2 bases for V and 6 bases for J; bases not matched to a gene: 6. Germline assignment: CDR1 SEHNR and CDR2 FQNEAQ (reference sequence). CDR3 amino acids: CASSLRGQNDGYTF. The CDR3 nucleotides are TGTGCCAGCAGCTTAAGGGGACAGAACGATGGCTACACCTTC.

This clonotype was seen ten or more times. The gene calls are TRBV20-1 and TRBJ1-1, with D unresolved. The CDR3 contains 12 residues. Germline CDR1 and CDR2: DFQATT and SNEGSKA (reference sequence). V dropped 2 bases and J dropped 2 bases, with 6 bases sitting between them. CDR3 nucleotides: TGCAGTGCTAGAAAAACTAACACTGAAGCTTTCTTT. Its protein product is CSARKTNTEAFF.

The rearrangement joins TRBV19 to TRBJ2-7, with D perhaps TRBD1 (7 bases). V was pared by 6 bases and J by 2 bases, with 17 bases between. CDR1 and CDR2 from the germline V gene are LNHDA and SQIVND (reference sequence). The CDR3 is 15 amino acids. The CDR3 nucleotides are TGTGCCAGTAGGATCCGGCAGGGGGGCACCTACGAGCAGTACTTC. This encodes CASRIRQGGTYEQYF.

J is TRBJ2-3 and V is TRBV7-9; D uncertain. This CDR3 has 15 amino acids. Trimming removed 1 base from V and 2 bases from J, with 10 bases in between. Germline assignment: CDR1 SEHNR and CDR2 FQNEAQ (reference sequence). This CDR3 reads CASSLDRADTDTQYF. CDR3 bases: TGTGCCAGCAGCTTAGACCGCGCAGACACAGATACGCAGTATTTT. Supplemented by reference TRBV7-9 and TRBJ2-3, the full variable domain reads DTGVSQNPRHKITKRGQNVTFRCDPISEHNRLYWYRQTLGQGPEFLTYFQNEAQLEKSRLLSDRFSAERPKGSFSTLEIQRTEQGDSAMYLCASSLDRADTDTQYFGPGTRLTVL.

The chain is built from TRBV7-9 and TRBJ1-5; D call uncertain. The CDR3 has 14 residues. Germline V CDR1 and CDR2: SEHNR, FQNEAQ (reference sequence). The V end lost 5 bases, the J end lost 0 bases, and 8 bases lay between the germline ends. The CDR3 here is CASSPSDSNQPQHF. CDR3 nucleotides: TGTGCCAGCAGCCCATCGGATAGCAATCAGCCCCAGCATTTT.

This clonotype has a count of ten or more. The V gene is TRBV6-2 or TRBV6-3, the J gene TRBJ2-7; TRBD1 is a possible D gene (6 bases). Deletions cut 8 bases from V and 1 base from J, with 9 bases between. Germline V gives CDR1 MNHEY, CDR2 SVGEGT. This CDR3 is built from 12 residues. CDR3 loop: CASQQGSYEQYF. In DNA, the CDR3 is TGTGCCAGCCAACAGGGTTCCTACGAGCAGTACTTC.

At least ten counts were recorded for this clonotype. The V call is TRBV5-6, the J call TRBJ2-3; 8 nucleotides align to TRBD2. Trimming took 4 bases from V and 8 from J; bases not matched to a gene: 9. The CDR3 runs 14 residues. Germline loops: CDR1 SGHDT, CDR2 YYEEEE. The CDR3 sequence: CASSPANSGTTQYF. The CDR3 DNA is TGTGCCAGCAGCCCCGCCAATAGCGGGACTACGCAGTATTTT.

With regard to this clonotype: A read error may produce the germline difference seen at one junction end. This sequence joins TRBV7-9 and TRBJ1-5, with 7 nucleotides matching TRBD1. CDR3 length: 14 residues. CDR1 and CDR2 (germline): SEHNR, FQNEAQ (reference sequence). CDR3 amino acids: CASSLVGGNRPQHF. As DNA, the CDR3 is TGTGCCAGCAGCTTAGTAGGGGGCAATCGGCCCCAGCATTTT.

This clonotype has just a few counts. The chain links TRBV4-1 to TRBJ2-2, with TRBD1 identical over 9 bases. CDR3 length: 16 amino acids. The V gene end was trimmed by 0 bases and the J gene end by 2 bases; junction bases not matched to a gene: 1. Per the germline V gene, CDR1 is MGHRA and CDR2 is YSYEKL. CDR3 protein: CASSQEGQGNTGELFF. Written as DNA, the CDR3 is TGCGCCAGCAGCCAAGAGGGACAGGGAAACACCGGGGAGCTGTTTTTT.

Ten or more counts support this clonotype. The J gene is TRBJ2-1, the V gene TRBV20-1; 9 bases agree with TRBD1. Germline V CDR1 and CDR2: DFQATT, SNEGSKA (reference sequence). With 4 bases clipped from V and 10 bases from J, the junction kept 20 bases outside the gene matches. The CDR3 sequence is 17 residues long. The chain's CDR3 is CSATGTGTSTREKEQFF. CDR3 in DNA: TGCAGTGCTACCGGGACAGGGACCTCGACGCGGGAGAAGGAGCAGTTCTTC.

A word on this clonotype: With a much larger clone just one base away, this may be a read error. Likely a read error: the CDR3 ends without its conserved phenylalanine or tryptophan. This chain links TRBV5-5 with TRBJ1-1; 9 bases are a match to TRBD1. CDR3 length equals 16 residues. CDR1 SGHKS and CDR2 YYEKEE come from the germline V gene (reference sequence). Trimming at V came to 1 base and at J to 0 bases, leaving 4 bases not matched to a gene. The CDR3 DNA follows: TGTGCCAGCAGCTTGACAGGGGGCGGGATGAACACTGAAGCTTTCTCT. Protein sequence: CASSLTGGGMNTEAFS.

This clonotype was seen ten or more times. The V gene is TRBV7-9, the J gene TRBJ2-1, with 13 positions matching TRBD2. CDR1 and CDR2 (germline): SEHNR, FQNEAQ (reference sequence). The CDR3 runs 14 residues. The junction had 5 bases not matched to a gene; V was cut back by 5 bases and J by 10 bases. CDR3 protein: CASSGLAGVVEQFF. In DNA, the CDR3 is TGTGCCAGCAGCGGACTAGCGGGAGTTGTGGAGCAGTTCTTC. Together with reference TRBV7-9 and TRBJ2-1, the CDR3 gives the full variable domain: DTGVSQNPRHKITKRGQNVTFRCDPISEHNRLYWYRQTLGQGPEFLTYFQNEAQLEKSRLLSDRFSAERPKGSFSTLEIQRTEQGDSAMYLCASSGLAGVVEQFFGPGTRLTVL.

The rearrangement joins TRBV14 to TRBJ2-3; 8 bases align to TRBD1. The CDR3 totals 14 residues. CDR1 and CDR2 (germline): SGHDN, FVKESK. Trimming took 4 bases from V and 10 from J; bases not matched to a gene: 10. CDR3 DNA sequence: TGTGCCAGCAGCCCCTCCAGGACAGGGCAGTCGCAGTATTTT. Protein: CASSPSRTGQSQYF.